This T cell receptor (beta chain) was captured in a study of identical twins. Trimming took 5 bases from V and 6 from J; bases not matched to a gene: 4. The CDR3 runs to 14 residues. CDR1 SEHNR and CDR2 FQNEAQ come from the germline V gene (reference sequence). Only a few counts were recorded for this clonotype. TCRdb used MiXCR to reprocess the 5' RACE reads, holding one entry per CDR3 protein. The data contain about 690,000 distinct CDR3 sequences, around 6.1% of them singletons. The sequence came from a man younger than 35 in good health. V is TRBV7-9 and J is TRBJ1-4; the match to TRBD1 covers 9 bases. Sequencing was carried out using naive T cells sorted from blood. The CDR3 protein is CASSPWTGDEKLFF. The CDR3 DNA is TGTGCCAGCAGCCCTTGGACAGGGGATGAAAAACTGTTTTTT.